This section outlines one T cell receptor (beta chain) sequence together with its context. The CDR3 has 14 residues. Germline-derived CDR1 and CDR2 are SQVTM and ANQGSEA. V lost 1 base, J lost 0 bases, and 10 bases lay in between. This record belongs to a study of cytomegalovirus exposure and HLA in healthy donors. TCRdb's copy holds only in-frame clones and misses some; the assay was immunoSEQ multiplex PCR. This table holds under 200,000 clones, 91% found once. This TCR derives from a woman aged 18-35 years in good health and CMV-seropositive. The sample was PBMCs. The rearrangement joins TRBV29-1 to TRBJ2-7; D is possibly TRBD1 (6 bases). DNA of the CDR3: TGCAGCGTTGAAGTCCGGGACAACTCCTACGAGCAGTACTTC. It encodes CSVEVRDNSYEQYF.